This T cell receptor (beta chain) was sequenced for a study of T-cell memory formation after mild COVID-19. MiXCR, applied by TCRdb to the 5' RACE reads, yields one record per CDR3 protein. The sample records hundreds of thousands of distinct CDR3 sequences, 15% to 20% being singletons. Trimming left V 4 bases short and J 1 base short, with 14 bases between. The CDR3 has 16 amino acids. Findings and limits, study-wide: For second-wave clones that peaked at day 37, SARS-CoV-2 specificity went unverified. Day 15 to 85 contracting clones showed balanced CD4/CD8; later expanders leaned CD4+. The finding that pre-infection memory included some responding clones suggested that cross-reactive memory joined. CM and EM subsets held most contracting CD4+ clones; EMRA held CD8+ ones.

This clonotype was detected many times. What it binds is unknown. Sequencing was carried out using PBMCs or a T cell subset sorted from them (not recorded which). The chain uses TRBV12-3 or TRBV12-4 and TRBJ1-5; D might be TRBD1 (6 bases). The TCR comes from a young man who had mild COVID-19 (a few samples of this study predate the infection). Cell type and time point are not known. The CDR3 bases are TGTGCCAGCAGTTCCCAGGGGAGGGAGAGCAATCAGCCCCAGCATTTT. Translating it yields CASSSQGRESNQPQHF.